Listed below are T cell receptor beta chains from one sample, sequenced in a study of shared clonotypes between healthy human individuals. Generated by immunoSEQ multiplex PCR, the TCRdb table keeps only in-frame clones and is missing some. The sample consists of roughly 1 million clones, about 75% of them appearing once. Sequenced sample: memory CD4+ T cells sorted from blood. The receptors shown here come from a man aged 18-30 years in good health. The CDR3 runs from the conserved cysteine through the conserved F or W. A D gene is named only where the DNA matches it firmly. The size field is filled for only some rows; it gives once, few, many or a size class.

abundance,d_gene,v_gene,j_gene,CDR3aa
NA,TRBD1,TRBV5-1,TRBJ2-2,CASSLLKGADGELFF
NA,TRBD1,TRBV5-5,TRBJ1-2,CASSFMGQGYYGYTF
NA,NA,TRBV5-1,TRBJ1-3,CASSLTSTGNTIYF
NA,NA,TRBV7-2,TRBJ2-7,CASSFKADNSYEQYF
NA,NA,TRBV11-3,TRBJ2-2,CASSSGVGDTGELFF
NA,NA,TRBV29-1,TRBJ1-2,CSVGGSGYTF
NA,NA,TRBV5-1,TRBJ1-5,CASSSGTDSNQPQHF
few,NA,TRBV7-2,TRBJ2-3,CASSLVRVVVPDTQYF
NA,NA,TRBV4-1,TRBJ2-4,CASSQAEGGPKKNIQYF
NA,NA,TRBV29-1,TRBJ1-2,CSATGWDGYTF
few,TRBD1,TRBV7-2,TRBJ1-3,CASSLGLTGVGNTIYF
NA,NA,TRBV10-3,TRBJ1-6,CAISEDVPGSPLHF
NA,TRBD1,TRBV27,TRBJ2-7,CASSRNRGQGSYEQYF
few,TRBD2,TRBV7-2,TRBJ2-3,CASSWAGGVTDTQYF
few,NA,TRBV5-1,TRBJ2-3,CASSLNPGGTDTQYF